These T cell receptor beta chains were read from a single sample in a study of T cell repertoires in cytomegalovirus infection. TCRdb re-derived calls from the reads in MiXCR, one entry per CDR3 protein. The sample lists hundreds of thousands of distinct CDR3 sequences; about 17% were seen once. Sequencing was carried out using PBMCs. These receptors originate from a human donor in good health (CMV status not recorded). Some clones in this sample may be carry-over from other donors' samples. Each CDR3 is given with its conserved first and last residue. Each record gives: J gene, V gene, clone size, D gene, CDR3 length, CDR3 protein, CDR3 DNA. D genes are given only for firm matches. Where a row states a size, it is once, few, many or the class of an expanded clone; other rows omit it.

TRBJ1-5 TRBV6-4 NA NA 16 CASSDSDRDSNQPQHF TGTGCCAGCAGTGACTCGGACAGAGATAGCAATCAGCCCCAGCATTTT
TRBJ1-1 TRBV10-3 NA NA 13 CAISENDRTEAFF TGTGCCATCAGTGAGAACGACAGAACTGAAGCTTTCTTT
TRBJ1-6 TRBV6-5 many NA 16 CASSYSFDRGDSPLHF TGTGCCAGCAGTTACTCGTTCGACAGAGGGGATTCACCCCTCCACTTT
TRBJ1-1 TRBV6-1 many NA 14 CASRADLRVAEAFF TGTGCCAGCAGGGCCGATCTCAGGGTGGCTGAAGCTTTCTTT
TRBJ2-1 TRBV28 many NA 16 CASSFRSTYQYNEQFF TGTGCCAGCAGTTTTAGGTCGACATACCAATACAATGAGCAGTTCTTC
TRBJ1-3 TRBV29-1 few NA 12 CSVQTSGNTIYF TGCAGCGTACAAACCTCTGGAAACACCATATATTTT
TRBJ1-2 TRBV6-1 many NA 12 CASSEALFGYTF TGTGCCAGCAGTGAAGCGCTGTTTGGCTACACCTTC
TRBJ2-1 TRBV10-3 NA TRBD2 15 CAISELVSGGNEQFF TGTGCCATCAGTGAGTTAGTCAGCGGGGGAAATGAGCAGTTCTTC
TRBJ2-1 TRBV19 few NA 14 CASSIAFGGGEQFF TGTGCCAGTAGTATAGCTTTTGGAGGGGGCGAGCAGTTCTTC
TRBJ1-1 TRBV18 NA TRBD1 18 CASSQGPQGQGVSTEAFF TGTGCCAGCTCACAAGGCCCTCAAGGACAGGGGGTTTCGACTGAAGCTTTCTTT
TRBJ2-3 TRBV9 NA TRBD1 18 CASSVARQGRGSTDTQYF TGTGCCAGCAGCGTAGCAAGACAAGGCAGGGGGTCCACAGATACGCAGTATTTT
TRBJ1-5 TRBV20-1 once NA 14 CSAGPRGSNQPQHF TGCAGTGCTGGCCCCCGGGGGAGCAATCAGCCCCAGCATTTT
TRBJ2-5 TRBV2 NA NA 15 CASSEALARQETQYF TGTGCCAGCAGTGAAGCCCTCGCCAGGCAAGAGACCCAGTACTTC
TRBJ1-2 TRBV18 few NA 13 CASSPTGPEGYTF TGTGCCAGCTCACCGACGGGACCGGAGGGCTACACCTTC
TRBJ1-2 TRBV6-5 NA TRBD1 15 CASSYASTGSYGYTF TGTGCCAGCAGTTACGCCTCGACAGGGAGCTATGGCTACACCTTC
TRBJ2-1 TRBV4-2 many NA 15 CASSHGDTRGAEQFF TGTGCCAGCAGCCACGGGGACACTCGGGGGGCTGAGCAGTTCTTC
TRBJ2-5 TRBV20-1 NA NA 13 CSGAAGTLETQYF TGCAGTGGGGCTGCAGGGACGTTGGAGACCCAGTACTTC
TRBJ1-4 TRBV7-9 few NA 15 CASSSLGYANEKLFF TGTGCCAGCAGCAGCTTGGGGTACGCTAATGAAAAACTGTTTTTT
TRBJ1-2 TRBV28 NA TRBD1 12 CASDQGGYGYTF TGTGCCAGCGACCAAGGGGGCTATGGCTATACCTTC
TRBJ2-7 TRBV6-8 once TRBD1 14 CASRTGQGSPEQYF TGTGCCAGCCGGACCGGACAGGGGTCCCCCGAGCAGTACTTC
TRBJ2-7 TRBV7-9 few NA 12 CASSSVDYEQYF TGTGCCAGCAGCTCGGTAGACTACGAGCAGTACTTC
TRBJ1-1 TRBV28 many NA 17 CASSTRRSVGLYTEAFF TGTGCCAGCAGTACCAGAAGATCTGTCGGACTATACACTGAAGCTTTCTTT
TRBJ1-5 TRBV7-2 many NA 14 CASSPVESSQPQHF TGTGCCAGCAGCCCTGTCGAATCTAGTCAGCCCCAGCATTTT
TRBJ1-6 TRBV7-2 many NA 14 CASSLNLWNSPLHF TGTGCCAGCAGCTTAAATCTTTGGAATTCACCCCTCCACTTT
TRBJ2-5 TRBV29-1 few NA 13 CSVVRAFAETQYF TGCAGCGTTGTGAGGGCTTTCGCCGAGACCCAGTACTTC
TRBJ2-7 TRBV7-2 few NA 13 CASSPIVGYEQYF TGTGCCAGCAGCCCGATCGTGGGATACGAGCAGTACTTC
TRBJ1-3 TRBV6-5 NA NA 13 CASRAGGGNTIYF TGTGCCAGCCGAGCCGGGGGCGGAAACACCATATATTTT
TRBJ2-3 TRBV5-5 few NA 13 CASSSYGGDTQYF TGTGCCAGCAGCTCTTACGGTGGAGATACGCAGTATTTT
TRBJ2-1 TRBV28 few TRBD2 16 CASSPGGAGGRDEQFF TGTGCCAGCAGTCCGGGGGGGGCGGGGGGTCGCGATGAGCAGTTCTTC
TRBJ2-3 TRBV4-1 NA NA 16 CASSLGTQAITDTQYF TGCGCCAGCAGCCTAGGGACACAAGCCATCACAGATACGCAGTATTTT
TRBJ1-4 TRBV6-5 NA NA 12 CASSLDNEKLFF TGTGCCAGCAGTCTGGATAATGAAAAACTGTTTTTT
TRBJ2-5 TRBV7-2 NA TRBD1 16 CASSISSRQGQETQYF TGTGCCAGCAGCATTTCCTCCCGACAGGGCCAAGAGACCCAGTACTTC
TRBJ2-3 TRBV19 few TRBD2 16 CASSIMGQGGTDTQYF TGTGCCAGTAGTATAATGGGCCAGGGAGGGACAGATACGCAGTATTTT
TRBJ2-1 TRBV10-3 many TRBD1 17 CAIRPTGAAGSYNEQFF TGTGCCATCAGACCGACAGGGGCGGCGGGCTCCTACAATGAGCAGTTCTTC
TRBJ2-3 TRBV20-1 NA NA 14 CSARGSSSTDTQYF TGCAGTGCTAGAGGGTCTAGTAGCACAGATACGCAGTATTTT
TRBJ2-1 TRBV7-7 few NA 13 CASSLRAYNEQFF TGTGCTAGCAGCTTAAGAGCCTACAATGAGCAGTTCTTC
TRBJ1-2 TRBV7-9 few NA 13 CASSFGQNYGYTF TGTGCCAGCAGCTTCGGACAGAACTATGGCTACACCTTC
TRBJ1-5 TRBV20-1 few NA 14 CSAAVPGSLQPQHF TGCAGTGCTGCAGTCCCAGGGTCCCTCCAGCCCCAGCATTTT
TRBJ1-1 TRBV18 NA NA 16 CASSQTQGQVNTEAFF TGTGCCAGCTCGCAGACACAGGGTCAGGTAAACACTGAAGCTTTCTTT
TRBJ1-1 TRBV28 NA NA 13 CASGGLWVVKAFF TGTGCCAGCGGGGGGTTGTGGGTCGTGAAAGCTTTCTTT
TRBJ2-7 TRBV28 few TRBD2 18 CASSFFQLWRAGAYEQYF TGTGCCAGCAGTTTTTTCCAACTGTGGCGGGCGGGGGCCTACGAGCAGTACTTC
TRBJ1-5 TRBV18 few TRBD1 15 CASSPAGTADQPQHF TGTGCCAGCTCTCCGGCAGGGACAGCAGATCAGCCCCAGCATTTT
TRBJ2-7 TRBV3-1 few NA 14 CASSQEVESYEQYF TGTGCCAGCAGCCAAGAAGTAGAGAGCTACGAGCAGTACTTC
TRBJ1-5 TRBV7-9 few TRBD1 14 CASSGTVGNQPQHF TGTGCCAGCAGTGGGACAGTTGGCAATCAGCCCCAGCATTTT
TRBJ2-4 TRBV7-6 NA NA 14 CASSLEGWQNIQYF TGTGCCAGCAGCTTAGAGGGCTGGCAAAACATTCAGTACTTC
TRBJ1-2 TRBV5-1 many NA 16 CASSLADGPALYGYTF TGCGCCAGCAGCTTGGCGGACGGACCAGCGCTCTATGGCTACACCTTC
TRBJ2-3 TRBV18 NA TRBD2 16 CASSPRGGESTDTQYF TGTGCCAGCTCACCACGCGGGGGGGAGTCCACAGATACGCAGTATTTT
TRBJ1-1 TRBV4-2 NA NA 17 CASSPVDLFRGNTEAFF TGTGCCAGCAGCCCGGTTGACTTGTTCAGAGGGAACACTGAAGCTTTCTTT
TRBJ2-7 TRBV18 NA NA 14 CASSRDEGDYEQYF TGTGCCAGCTCACGGGATGAGGGCGACTACGAGCAGTACTTC